This T cell receptor beta chain was obtained from a study of blood T cell repertoires in COVID-19. Repertoires were generated with immunoSEQ multiplex PCR, while TCRdb's copy carries only in-frame clones and drops some. Among roughly 260,000 clones listed, approximately 79% were seen once. The germline gives CDR1 MNHEY, CDR2 SVGAGI. V dropped 4 bases and J dropped 4; count of bases not matched to a gene: 7. The CDR3 extends over 15 amino acids. Material: peripheral blood. The chain links TRBV6-5 to TRBJ1-2; 9 bases align to TRBD1. The sequence was obtained from a woman aged 40 to 50 with active or convalescent COVID-19. The CDR3 spells CASSSGTGNPYGYTF. Written as DNA, the CDR3 is TGTGCCAGCAGTTCCGGGACAGGGAACCCCTATGGCTACACCTTC.